This T cell receptor beta chain is drawn from a study of shared clonotypes between healthy human individuals. Per the germline V gene, CDR1 is LNHDA and CDR2 is SQIVND (reference sequence). This CDR3 has 15 residues. V was clipped by 5 bases and J by 4 bases, with 17 bases between them. Data came from immunoSEQ multiplex PCR; TCRdb stores just in-frame clones and leaves some out. Of over 2,000,000 clones detected, 85% to 95% appear once; the ten largest clones hold more than 1.5%. It was CD45RO-negative cells, positively selected for CCR7, that made up naive CD8 cells, with terminally differentiated effector memory CD45RA+ cells excluded.

The receptor's source is a man in his late teens or twenties in good health. Some clones in this sample may be carry-over from other donors' samples. What was sequenced was naive CD8+ T cells from PBMCs. The chain joins TRBV19 to TRBJ1-2, with D possibly matching TRBD1 (6 bases). The CDR3 sequence is CASSLRPGQIYGYTF. The DNA of the CDR3 is TGTGCCAGTAGTCTCCGCCCTGGACAGATCTATGGCTACACCTTC. Supplemented by reference TRBV19 and TRBJ1-2, the full variable domain reads DGGITQSPKYLFRKEGQNVTLSCEQNLNHDAMYWYRQDPGQGLRLIYYSQIVNDFQKGDIAEGYSVSREKKESFPLTVTSAQKNPTAFYLCASSLRPGQIYGYTFGSGTRLTVV.